This T cell receptor (beta chain) was obtained from a study of OX40 agonist ivuxolimab in advanced cancers. Background on the study: Every 2 weeks, patients got intravenous ivuxolimab at one of six dose levels (0.01-10 mg/kg). The study, taken as a whole, reports: A proportion of nonresponders additionally exhibited low normalized T-cell clonal expansion. Average numbers of expanded clones were greater in CD8+ T cells than in CD4+. At 0.1 to 3.0 mg/kg and by week 6, CD4+ and CD8+ T cells in the blood had expanded clonally.

About this clone itself: Its antigen is unidentified.

Clones were sequenced by immunoSEQ multiplex PCR, and TCRdb holds only the in-frame ones, with some missing. The repertoire consists of around 18,000 clones, with about 90% occurring once and the leading ten covering under 35%. Germline V gives CDR1 LNHDA, CDR2 SQIVND (reference sequence). The CDR3 is 13 residues long. The ends were cut back, 9 bases at V and 2 bases at J, with 13 bases in the middle. This chain links TRBV19 with TRBJ2-5; no clear D. Sequenced material: CD4+ or CD8+ T cells sorted from blood, taken in a trial of the OX40 agonist ivuxolimab. The clonotype originates from an adult with an advanced solid tumor such as melanoma, head and neck, liver or kidney cancer. The CDR3 region has the DNA TGTGCCAGCTCGACGGCAGTGCAAGAGACCCAGTACTTC. Its translation is CASSTAVQETQYF.